The sequence of this T cell receptor (beta chain) was determined in a study of OX40 agonist ivuxolimab in advanced cancers. At the level of the study: The study gave patients intravenous ivuxolimab at 0.01 to 10 mg/kg every 2 weeks. Study observations and caveats: In the 0.1 to 3.0 mg/kg range, CD4+ and CD8+ blood T cells had expanded clonally by week 6. Expanded clones were, on average, more numerous in CD8+ T cells than in CD4+.

Remarks on this clone: Antigen specificity is unknown.

Measured with immunoSEQ multiplex PCR; TCRdb has only the in-frame clones, and not every one. This table holds 20,000 to 30,000 clones, approximately 83% found once. The germline V and J ends were trimmed by 0 bases and 6 bases, with 11 bases remaining between them. The CDR3 is 14 residues long. Germline V gene lookup returns CDR1 SGHVS and CDR2 FNYEAQ. The V and J genes are TRBV7-6 and TRBJ1-1; tentatively, D is TRBD1 (5 bases). This TCR derives from an adult with an advanced solid tumor such as melanoma, head and neck, liver or kidney cancer. Sample: CD4+ or CD8+ T cells sorted from blood, taken in a trial of the OX40 agonist ivuxolimab. The CDR3 loop reads CASSLAGGWAEAFF. CDR3 coding DNA: TGTGCCAGCAGCTTAGCTGGGGGGTGGGCTGAAGCTTTCTTT.